This T cell receptor (beta chain) is drawn from a study of cytotoxic CD8 clonotypes in ibrutinib-treated CLL. Study overall: Patients gave response samples after a median roughly 11 months of treatment, range 6 to 36.

This table comes from immunoSEQ multiplex PCR, and its TCRdb copy is limited to in-frame clones, with some not included. The sample lists 55,000 to 80,000 clones; approximately 62% were seen once. In this sample, this clone turned up a few times. Antigen unknown. Study observations and caveats: Few clonotypes were public, and these shrank or held steady under treatment. Sampling time points were not equivalent between sustained-remission and progressing patients. Rising at ibrutinib response, clonality subsequently fell back toward baseline at progression.

The CDR3 is 16 amino acids. V gave up 5 bases and J gave up 6 bases, with 19 bases separating them. Germline lookup yields CDR1 KGHSH and CDR2 LQKENI. The clonotype was recovered from a human donor with chronic lymphocytic leukemia. Here the sequenced sample was PBMCs, taken after 12 months of ibrutinib treatment. The rearrangement links TRBV18 to TRBJ2-2; D could derive from TRBD1 or TRBD2 (5 bases each). CDR3 sequence reads: CASSTMPGRTAGELFF. CDR3 bases: TGTGCCAGCTCAACGATGCCGGGACGGACCGCCGGGGAGCTGTTTTTT. Drawing the rest from reference TRBV18 and TRBJ2-2, the complete variable domain is NAGVMQNPRHLVRRRGQEARLRCSPMKGHSHVYWYRQLPEEGLKFMVYLQKENIIDESGMPKERFSAEFPKEGPSILRIQQVVRGDSAAYFCASSTMPGRTAGELFFGEGSRLTVL.